This T cell receptor (beta chain) was retrieved from a study of cytomegalovirus exposure and HLA in healthy donors. About this clone itself: Its antigen remains unidentified.

Primers included in the PCR were 60 Vbeta and 13 Jbeta primers. Sequencing used immunoSEQ multiplex PCR; TCRdb keeps in-frame clones, though not all of them. Among 150,000 or so clones listed, 75% to 90% were seen once. Trimming removed 1 base at V and 4 bases at J, with 13 bases between. Germline V gene sequence: CDR1 SGHVS, CDR2 FQNEAQ. The CDR3 is made up of 15 amino acids. Study observations and caveats: Researchers catalogued 164 TCR beta chains as cytomegalovirus-associated. Of the V segments, some could not be distinguished, including TRBV6-2 and TRBV6-3, and were excluded. Reports described diagnosis of cytomegalovirus status by the classifier as highly specific and sensitive. CMV serostatus was the sole immune exposure information available.

This chain joins TRBV7-8 and TRBJ1-2; D is perhaps TRBD1 (5 bases). The receptor was isolated from a woman aged 45-59 years in good health and CMV-seropositive. Specimen: PBMCs. The CDR3 region has the DNA TGTGCCAGCAGCTTAGTTACTGCGGGACCCTATGGCTACACCTTC. Amino acids: CASSLVTAGPYGYTF.